The next 8 T cell receptor beta chains were all read from a single sample in a study of CD4 T cells in relation to SARS-CoV-2 and coronaviruses. Antigens of these TCRs are unknown. The assay was immunoSEQ multiplex PCR, and TCRdb's table has in-frame clones only and misses some. The data show over 40,000 clones, over 70% seen once. The sample was naive CD4+ T cells from PBMCs, cultured in vitro. Regarding subset: naive CD4+ T cells isolated by negative enrichment. The receptors were gathered from an adult with COVID-19.

The chain links TRBV27 to TRBJ1-5; 7 nucleotides match TRBD1. The V gene's germline CDR1 is MNHEY and CDR2 SMNVEV (reference sequence). CDR3 size: 16 residues. The ends lost 4 bases at V and 6 bases at J; junction bases unmatched: 12. The chain's CDR3 is CASSSLITGAGQPQHF. CDR3 bases: TGTGCCAGCAGTTCTCTTATTACAGGGGCCGGTCAGCCCCAGCATTTT.

This clone occurred once. The V gene is TRBV28, the J gene TRBJ1-5, with 7 bases that match TRBD1. The V gene's germline CDR1 is MDHEN and CDR2 SYDVKM. This CDR3 contains 15 residues. V was pared by 1 base and J by 1 base, with 1 base of the junction left unmatched. CDR3 residues: CASSLLQGSNQPQHF. The DNA for the CDR3 is TGTGCCAGCAGTTTATTACAGGGGAGCAATCAGCCCCAGCATTTT.

On this clone: A read error is likely, as this CDR3 ends without the conserved phenylalanine or tryptophan. The DNA is left out, because the CDR3 cannot be placed on it with certainty; the CDR3 is given as TCRdb lists it. The V and J genes are TRBV21-1 and TRBJ1-6. TRBV21-1 is labeled a pseudogene. The CDR3 sequence runs 12 residues, both termini included. The CDR3 protein is CASSGGDSPLHL.

This chain uses TRBV6-4 with TRBJ2-1; D possibly corresponds to TRBD1 (5 bases). Trimming removed 0 bases at V and 5 bases at J, with 5 bases between. Germline V gene lookup returns CDR1 MRHNA and CDR2 SNTAGT. The CDR3 length is 13 residues. CDR3 in DNA: TGTGCCAGCAGTGACTCGGACAACAATGAGCAGTTCTTC. This sequence encodes CASSDSDNNEQFF.

The CDR3 protein is CASSQGTSSGRYEQYF. The DNA of the CDR3 is TGCGCCAGCAGCCAAGGTACGTCTAGCGGGAGGTACGAGCAGTACTTC. The chain links TRBV4-1 to TRBJ2-7; 11 positions match TRBD2. The V and J ends lost 1 base and 4 bases, in that order; junction bases with no gene match: 6. This CDR3 is built from 16 residues. Germline V gene lookup returns CDR1 MGHRA and CDR2 YSYEKL.

V gene TRBV18 combines with J gene TRBJ2-7, with TRBD1 matching over 11 bases. The CDR3 is 16 amino acids. CDR1 is KGHSH and CDR2 is LQKENI in the germline V gene. Trimming removed 0 bases from V and 7 bases from J; junction bases left unmatched: 8. In DNA form, the CDR3 reads TGTGCCAGCTCACCACCGCTTGGACAGGGGGCTCCGGAGCAGTACTTC. Translating gives CASSPPLGQGAPEQYF. Together with reference TRBV18 and TRBJ2-7, the CDR3 gives the full variable domain: NAGVMQNPRHLVRRRGQEARLRCSPMKGHSHVYWYRQLPEEGLKFMVYLQKENIIDESGMPKERFSAEFPKEGPSILRIQQVVRGDSAAYFCASSPPLGQGAPEQYFGPGTRLTVT.

The chain recombines TRBV7-9 with TRBJ2-1; D call uncertain. Germline CDR1 and CDR2: SEHNR and FQNEAQ (reference sequence). There are 12 residues in the CDR3. V was cut by 1 base and J by 5 bases, with 3 bases left in between. As DNA, the CDR3 is TGTGCCAGCAGCTTAGGAAACAATGAGCAGTTCTTC. It yields the protein CASSLGNNEQFF.

The chain combines TRBV2 with TRBJ1-2; weak D call: TRBD1 (6 bases). This CDR3 is 14 amino acids long. The V gene's germline CDR1 is SNHLY and CDR2 FYNNEI. V dropped 6 bases and J dropped 8 bases, with 19 bases sitting between them. The CDR3 sequence: CASRPFWGAEGYTF. In nucleotides, the CDR3 is TGTGCCAGCAGGCCCTTTTGGGGGGCGGAGGGCTACACCTTC.